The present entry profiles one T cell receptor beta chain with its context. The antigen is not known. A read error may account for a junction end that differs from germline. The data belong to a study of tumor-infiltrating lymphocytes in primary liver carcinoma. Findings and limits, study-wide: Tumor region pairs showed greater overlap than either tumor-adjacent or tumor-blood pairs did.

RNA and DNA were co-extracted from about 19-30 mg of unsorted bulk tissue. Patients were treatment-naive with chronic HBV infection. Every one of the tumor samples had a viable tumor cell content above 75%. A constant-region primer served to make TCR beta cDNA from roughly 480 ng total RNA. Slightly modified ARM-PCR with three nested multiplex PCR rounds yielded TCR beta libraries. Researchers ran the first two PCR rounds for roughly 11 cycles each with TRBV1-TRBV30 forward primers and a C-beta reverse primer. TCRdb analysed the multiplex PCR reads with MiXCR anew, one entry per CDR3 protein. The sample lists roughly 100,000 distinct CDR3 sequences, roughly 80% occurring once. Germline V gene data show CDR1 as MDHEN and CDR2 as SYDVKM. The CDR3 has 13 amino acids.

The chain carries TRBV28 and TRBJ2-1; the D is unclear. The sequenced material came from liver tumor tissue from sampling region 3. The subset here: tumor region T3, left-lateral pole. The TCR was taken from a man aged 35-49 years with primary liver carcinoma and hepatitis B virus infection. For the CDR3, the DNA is TGTACCAGCAGCTTGGGCCCCTCCAATGAGCAGTTCTTC. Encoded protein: CTSSLGPSNEQFF.